This T cell receptor (beta chain) was captured in a study of shared clonotypes between healthy human individuals. Across the study: Each donor's CD4 naive and CD4 memory cells filled three plates apiece, CD8 naive two, and CD8 memory one. The study's findings and limits: The study generally estimated greater richness for naive than memory subsets. Depth of sequencing was expected to influence donor clonotype sharing. Some clonotypes were shared by all four sorted-subset donors, while others were not shared. The non-shared ones had lower generation probabilities than the shared ones.

To note about this clone: The antigen remains unidentified.

The CDR3 covers 16 residues. Trimming stripped 0 bases from V and 5 bases from J, with 17 bases between. The V gene's germline CDR1 is SGHNT and CDR2 YYREEE (reference sequence). The method was immunoSEQ multiplex PCR; TCRdb's version includes in-frame clones alone and lacks a portion of them. The sample has 2 million to 2.5 million clones; under 95% are singletons. This chain links TRBV5-4 with TRBJ2-5, with TRBD1 as a possible D gene (6 bases). The sample comprised naive CD4+ T cells from PBMCs. As to subset: CD45RA+ positively selected. This receptor was taken from a man between 18 and 29 years old in good health. Some clones in this sample may be carry-over from other donors' samples. The CDR3 DNA reads as TGTGCCAGCAGCTTGGGGGGGTCAGGGGCGTCGGAGACCCAGTACTTC. It encodes CASSLGGSGASETQYF. The full variable domain, rest sourced from reference TRBV5-4 and TRBJ2-5, is ETGVTQSPTHLIKTRGQQVTLRCSSQSGHNTVSWYQQALGQGPQFIFQYYREEENGRGNFPPRFSGLQFPNYSSELNVNALELDDSALYLCASSLGGSGASETQYFGPGTRLLVL.